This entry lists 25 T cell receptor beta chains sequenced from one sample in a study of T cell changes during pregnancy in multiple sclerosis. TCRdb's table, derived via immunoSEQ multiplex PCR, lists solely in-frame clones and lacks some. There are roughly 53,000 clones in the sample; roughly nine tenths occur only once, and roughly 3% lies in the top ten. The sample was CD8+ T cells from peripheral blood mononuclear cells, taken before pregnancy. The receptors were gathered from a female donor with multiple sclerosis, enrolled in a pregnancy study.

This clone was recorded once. CDR3 nucleotide sequence: TGTGCCAGCAGCTCCTTAGCGGGGTCACAAGAGACCCAGTACTTC. As protein: CASSSLAGSQETQYF. The V call is TRBV11-2, the J call TRBJ2-5, with 8 bases lining up with TRBD2. This CDR3 contains 15 residues. V lost 4 bases to trimming and J lost 2 bases; unmatched junction nucleotides: 6. Germline lookup yields CDR1 SGHAT and CDR2 FQNNGV.

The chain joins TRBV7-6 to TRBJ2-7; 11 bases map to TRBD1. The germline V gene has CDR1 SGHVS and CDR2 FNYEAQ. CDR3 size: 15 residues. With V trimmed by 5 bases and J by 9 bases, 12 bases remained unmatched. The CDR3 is CASSPGQGAIYGQYF. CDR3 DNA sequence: TGTGCCAGCAGCCCTGGACAGGGGGCTATTTATGGGCAGTACTTC. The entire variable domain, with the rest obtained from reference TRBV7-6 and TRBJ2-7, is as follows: GAGVSQSPRYKVTKRGQDVALRCDPISGHVSLYWYRQALGQGPEFLTYFNYEAQQDKSGLPNDRFSAERPEGSISTLTIQRTEQRDSAMYRCASSPGQGAIYGQYFGPGTRLTVT.

The CDR3 region has the DNA TGTGCCAGCAGCCTGACAGGGGCTGTCTATGGCTACACCTTC. Amino acids: CASSLTGAVYGYTF. The chain links TRBV5-4 to TRBJ1-2; 8 bases line up with TRBD1. In germline, CDR1 is SGHNT, CDR2 YYREEE (reference sequence). The CDR3 is 14 amino acids. V lost 4 bases to trimming and J lost 4 bases; unmatched junction nucleotides: 6.

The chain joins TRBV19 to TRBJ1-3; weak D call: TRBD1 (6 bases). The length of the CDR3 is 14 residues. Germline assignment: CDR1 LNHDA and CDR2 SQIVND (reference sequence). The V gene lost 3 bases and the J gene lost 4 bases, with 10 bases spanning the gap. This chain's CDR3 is CASSIPGDGNTIYF. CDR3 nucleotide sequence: TGTGCCAGTAGTATCCCAGGGGACGGAAACACCATATATTTT.

CDR3 sequence: CASSLTLPYNEQFF. CDR3 nucleotide sequence: TGCGCCAGCAGCTTGACTCTACCCTACAATGAGCAGTTCTTC. The chain joins TRBV5-1 to TRBJ2-1; the D is unclear. This CDR3 has 14 amino acids. CDR1 is SGHRS and CDR2 is YFSETQ in the germline V gene. Trimming pared 1 base from V and 2 bases from J, leaving 7 bases between.

The CDR3 DNA reads TGTGCCAGCAGCTTGGGCCTACAGCAGTTCTTC. Protein: CASSLGLQQFF. V gene TRBV5-4 combines with J gene TRBJ2-1; D not certain. Trimming shortened V by 0 bases and J by 11 bases, and 6 bases separated the two germline ends. The CDR3 totals 11 residues. Looked up from germline, CDR1 is SGHNT and CDR2 is YYREEE (reference sequence).

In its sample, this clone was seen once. In DNA form, the CDR3 reads TGTGCCAGCAGTGAATTAACAGGCATGGGATCTGAAGCTTTCTTT. Its protein is CASSELTGMGSEAFF. The chain links TRBV6-1 to TRBJ1-1; a weak D match, TRBD1 (5 bases). This CDR3 has 15 residues. Trimming took 2 bases from V and 6 from J, leaving 16 bases between them. The germline CDR1 and CDR2 sequences are MNHNS and SASEGT.

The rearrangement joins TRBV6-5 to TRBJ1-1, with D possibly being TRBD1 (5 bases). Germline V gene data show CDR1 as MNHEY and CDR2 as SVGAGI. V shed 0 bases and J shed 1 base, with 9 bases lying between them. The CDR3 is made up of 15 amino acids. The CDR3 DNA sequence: TGTGCCAGCAGTTACTCTCTGACAGCGAACACTGAAGCTTTCTTT. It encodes CASSYSLTANTEAFF.

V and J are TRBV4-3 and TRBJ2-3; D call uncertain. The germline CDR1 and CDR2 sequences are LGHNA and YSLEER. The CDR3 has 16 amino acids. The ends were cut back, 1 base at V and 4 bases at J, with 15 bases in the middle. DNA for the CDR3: TGCGCCAGCAGCCAAGGGCTAGTTGTCTCTGCAGATACGCAGTATTTT. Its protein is CASSQGLVVSADTQYF.

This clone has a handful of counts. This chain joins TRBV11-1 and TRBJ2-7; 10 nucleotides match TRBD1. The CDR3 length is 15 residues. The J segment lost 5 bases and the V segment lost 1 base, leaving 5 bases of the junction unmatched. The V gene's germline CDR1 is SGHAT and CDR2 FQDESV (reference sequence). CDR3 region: CASSLGPGQGNEQYF. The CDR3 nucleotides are TGTGCCAGCAGCTTAGGACCGGGACAGGGGAACGAGCAGTACTTC.

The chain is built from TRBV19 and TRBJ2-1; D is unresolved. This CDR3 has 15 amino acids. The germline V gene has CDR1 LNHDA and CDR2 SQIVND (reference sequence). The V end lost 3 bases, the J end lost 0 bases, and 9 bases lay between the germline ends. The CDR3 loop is CASSIWASSYNEQFF. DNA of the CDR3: TGTGCCAGTAGTATCTGGGCGAGCTCCTACAATGAGCAGTTCTTC.

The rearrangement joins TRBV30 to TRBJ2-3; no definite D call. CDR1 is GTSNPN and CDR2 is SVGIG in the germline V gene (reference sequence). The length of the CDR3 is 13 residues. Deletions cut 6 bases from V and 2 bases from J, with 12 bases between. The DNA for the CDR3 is TGTGCCTGCACCCCCTATGCCACAGATACGCAGTATTTT. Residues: CACTPYATDTQYF.

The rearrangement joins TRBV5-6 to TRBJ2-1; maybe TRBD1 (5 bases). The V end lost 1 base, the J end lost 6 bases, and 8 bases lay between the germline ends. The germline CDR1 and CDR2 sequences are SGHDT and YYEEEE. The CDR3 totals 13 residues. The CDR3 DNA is TGTGCCAGCAGCTTGCCAGGGCCCAATGAGCAGTTCTTC. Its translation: CASSLPGPNEQFF.

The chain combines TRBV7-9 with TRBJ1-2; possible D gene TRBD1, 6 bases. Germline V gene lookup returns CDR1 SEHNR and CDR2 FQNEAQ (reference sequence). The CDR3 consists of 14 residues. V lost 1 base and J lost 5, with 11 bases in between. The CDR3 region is CASSLGGQDYGYTF. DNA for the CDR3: TGTGCCAGCAGCTTAGGGGGGCAAGATTATGGCTACACCTTC.

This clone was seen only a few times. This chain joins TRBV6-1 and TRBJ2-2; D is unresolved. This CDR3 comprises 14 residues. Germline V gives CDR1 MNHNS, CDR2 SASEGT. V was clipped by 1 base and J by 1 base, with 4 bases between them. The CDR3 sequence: CASSEGQNTGELFF. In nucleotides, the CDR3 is TGTGCCAGCAGTGAAGGGCAGAACACCGGGGAGCTGTTTTTT.

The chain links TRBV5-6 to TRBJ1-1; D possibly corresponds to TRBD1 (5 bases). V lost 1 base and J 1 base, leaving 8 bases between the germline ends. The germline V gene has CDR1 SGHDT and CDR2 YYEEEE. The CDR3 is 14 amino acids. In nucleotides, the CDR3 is TGTGCCAGCAGCTTGTGGGGGGGGAACACTGAAGCTTTCTTT. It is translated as CASSLWGGNTEAFF. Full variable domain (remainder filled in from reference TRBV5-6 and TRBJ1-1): DAGVTQSPTHLIKTRGQQVTLRCSPKSGHDTVSWYQQALGQGPQFIFQYYEEEERQRGNFPDRFSGHQFPNYSSELNVNALLLGDSALYLCASSLWGGNTEAFFGQGTRLTVV.

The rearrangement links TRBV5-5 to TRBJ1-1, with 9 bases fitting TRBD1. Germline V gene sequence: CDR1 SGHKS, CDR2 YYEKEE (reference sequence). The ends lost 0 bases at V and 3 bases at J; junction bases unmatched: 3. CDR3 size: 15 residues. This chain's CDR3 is CASSLAGQGYTEAFF. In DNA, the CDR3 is TGTGCCAGCAGCTTGGCAGGACAGGGGTACACTGAAGCTTTCTTT.

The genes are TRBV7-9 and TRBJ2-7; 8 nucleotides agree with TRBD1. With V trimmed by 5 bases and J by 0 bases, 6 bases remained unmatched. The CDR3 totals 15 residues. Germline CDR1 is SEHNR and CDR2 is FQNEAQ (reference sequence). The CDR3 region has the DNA TGTGCCAGCAGCCCAGGACAGGGTAGCTCCTACGAGCAGTACTTC. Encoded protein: CASSPGQGSSYEQYF.

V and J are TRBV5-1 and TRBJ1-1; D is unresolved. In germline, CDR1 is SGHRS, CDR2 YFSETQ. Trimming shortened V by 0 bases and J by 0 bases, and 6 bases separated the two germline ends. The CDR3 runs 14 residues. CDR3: CASSLAQMNTEAFF. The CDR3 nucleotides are TGCGCCAGCAGCTTGGCCCAAATGAACACTGAAGCTTTCTTT.

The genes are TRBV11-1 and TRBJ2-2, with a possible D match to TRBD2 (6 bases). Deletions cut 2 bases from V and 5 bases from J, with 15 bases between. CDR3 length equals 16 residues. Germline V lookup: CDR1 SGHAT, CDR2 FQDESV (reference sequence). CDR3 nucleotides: TGTGCCAGCAGCTTAAGGTTCGGGACTCAAACCGGGGAGCTGTTTTTT. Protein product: CASSLRFGTQTGELFF.

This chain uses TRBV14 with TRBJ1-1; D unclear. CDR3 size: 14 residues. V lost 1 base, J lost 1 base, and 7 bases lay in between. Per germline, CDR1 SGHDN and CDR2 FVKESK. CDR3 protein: CASSQVGKNTEAFF. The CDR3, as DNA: TGTGCCAGCAGCCAAGTTGGCAAGAACACTGAAGCTTTCTTT.

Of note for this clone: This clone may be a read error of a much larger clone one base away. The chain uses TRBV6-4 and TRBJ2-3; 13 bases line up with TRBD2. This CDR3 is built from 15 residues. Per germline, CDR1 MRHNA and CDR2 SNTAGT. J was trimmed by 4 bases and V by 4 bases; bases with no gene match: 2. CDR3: CASSGLAGGSDTQYF. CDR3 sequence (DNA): TGTGCCAGCAGTGGACTAGCGGGGGGCTCAGATACGCAGTATTTT.

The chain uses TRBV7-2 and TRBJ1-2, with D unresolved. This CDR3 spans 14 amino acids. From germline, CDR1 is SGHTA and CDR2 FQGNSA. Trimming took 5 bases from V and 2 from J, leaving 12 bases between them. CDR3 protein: CASSGRHVNYGYTF. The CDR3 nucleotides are TGTGCCAGCAGCGGCAGACACGTGAACTATGGCTACACCTTC.

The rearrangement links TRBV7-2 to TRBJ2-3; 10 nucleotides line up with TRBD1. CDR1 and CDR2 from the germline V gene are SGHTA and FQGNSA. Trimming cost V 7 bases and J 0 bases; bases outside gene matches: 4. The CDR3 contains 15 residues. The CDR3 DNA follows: TGTGCCAGCACCGGACAGGGGGGTAGCACAGATACGCAGTATTTT. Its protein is CASTGQGGSTDTQYF. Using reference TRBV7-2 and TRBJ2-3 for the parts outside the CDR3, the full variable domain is GAGVSQSPSNKVTEKGKDVELRCDPISGHTALYWYRQSLGQGLEFLIYFQGNSAPDKSGLPSDRFSAERTGGSVSTLTIQRTQQEDSAVYLCASTGQGGSTDTQYFGPGTRLTVL.

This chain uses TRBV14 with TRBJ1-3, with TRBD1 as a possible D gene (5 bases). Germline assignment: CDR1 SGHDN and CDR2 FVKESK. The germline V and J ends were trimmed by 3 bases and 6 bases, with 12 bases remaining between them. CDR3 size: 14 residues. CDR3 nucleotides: TGTGCCAGCAGCCAGGGGATTGGGGCAAACACCATATATTTT. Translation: CASSQGIGANTIYF.